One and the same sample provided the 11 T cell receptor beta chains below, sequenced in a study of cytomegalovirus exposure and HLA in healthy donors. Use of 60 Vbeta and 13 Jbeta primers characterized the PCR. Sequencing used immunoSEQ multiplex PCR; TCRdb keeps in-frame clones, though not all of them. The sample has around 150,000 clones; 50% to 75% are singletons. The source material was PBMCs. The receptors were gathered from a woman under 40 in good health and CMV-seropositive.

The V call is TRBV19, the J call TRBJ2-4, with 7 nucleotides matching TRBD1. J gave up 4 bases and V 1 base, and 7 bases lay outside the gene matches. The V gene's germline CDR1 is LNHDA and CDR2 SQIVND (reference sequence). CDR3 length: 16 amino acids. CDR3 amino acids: CASSIVLGDRKNIQYF. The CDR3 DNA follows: TGTGCCAGTAGTATAGTATTAGGGGACAGAAAAAACATTCAGTACTTC. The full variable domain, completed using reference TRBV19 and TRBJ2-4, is DGGITQSPKYLFRKEGQNVTLSCEQNLNHDAMYWYRQDPGQGLRLIYYSQIVNDFQKGDIAEGYSVSREKKESFPLTVTSAQKNPTAFYLCASSIVLGDRKNIQYFGAGTRLSVL.

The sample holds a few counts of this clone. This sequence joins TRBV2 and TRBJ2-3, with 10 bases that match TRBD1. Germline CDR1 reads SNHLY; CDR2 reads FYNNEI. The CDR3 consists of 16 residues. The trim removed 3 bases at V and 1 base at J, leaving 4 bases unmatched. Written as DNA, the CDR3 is TGTGCCAGCAGTGATCCCGGACAGGGGGGCACAGATACGCAGTATTTT. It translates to CASSDPGQGGTDTQYF.

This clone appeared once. The CDR3 nucleotides are TGTGCCAGCAGTGAAGGCAGGGGGCTACCCCGCGAGCAGTACTTC. Translating it yields CASSEGRGLPREQYF. The chain combines TRBV6-1 with TRBJ2-7; 8 bases agree with TRBD1. Germline V gives CDR1 MNHNS, CDR2 SASEGT. V lost 1 base to trimming and J lost 6 bases; unmatched junction nucleotides: 8. This CDR3 has 15 residues.

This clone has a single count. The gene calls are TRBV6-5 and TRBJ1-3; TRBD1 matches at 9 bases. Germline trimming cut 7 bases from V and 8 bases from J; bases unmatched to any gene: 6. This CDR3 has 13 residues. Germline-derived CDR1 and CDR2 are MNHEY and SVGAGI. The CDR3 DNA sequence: TGTGCCAGCACCCCGGGACAGGGATACACCATATATTTT. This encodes CASTPGQGYTIYF.

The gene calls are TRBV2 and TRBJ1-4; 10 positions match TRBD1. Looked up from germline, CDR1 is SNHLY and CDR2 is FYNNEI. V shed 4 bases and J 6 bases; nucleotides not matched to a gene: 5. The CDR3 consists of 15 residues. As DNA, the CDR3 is TGTGCCAGCAGTGGGACAGGGGGATCATATGAAAAACTGTTTTTT. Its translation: CASSGTGGSYEKLFF.

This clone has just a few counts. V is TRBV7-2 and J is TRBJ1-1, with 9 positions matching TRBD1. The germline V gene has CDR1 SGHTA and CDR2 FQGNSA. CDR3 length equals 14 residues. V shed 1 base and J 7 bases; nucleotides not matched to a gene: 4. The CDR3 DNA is TGTGCCAGCAGCTTAGTCGCGGGACAGGGTGAAGCTTTCTTT. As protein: CASSLVAGQGEAFF. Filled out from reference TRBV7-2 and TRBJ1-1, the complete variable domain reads GAGVSQSPSNKVTEKGKDVELRCDPISGHTALYWYRQSLGQGLEFLIYFQGNSAPDKSGLPSDRFSAERTGGSVSTLTIQRTQQEDSAVYLCASSLVAGQGEAFFGQGTRLTVV.

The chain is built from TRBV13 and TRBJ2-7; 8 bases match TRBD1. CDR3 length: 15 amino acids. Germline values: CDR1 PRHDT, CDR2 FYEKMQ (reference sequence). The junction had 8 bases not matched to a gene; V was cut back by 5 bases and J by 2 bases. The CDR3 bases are TGTGCCAGCAGCACTAGGACAGGGTTAGCCTACGAGCAGTACTTC. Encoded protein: CASSTRTGLAYEQYF.

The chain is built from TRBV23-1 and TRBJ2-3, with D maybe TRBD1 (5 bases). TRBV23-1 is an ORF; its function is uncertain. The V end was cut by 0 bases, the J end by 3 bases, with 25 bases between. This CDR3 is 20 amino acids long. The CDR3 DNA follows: TGCGCCAGCAGTCAATCGATTTTGGGTCAGGGTATAGGTGGGACAGATACGCAGTATTTT. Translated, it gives CASSQSILGQGIGGTDTQYF.

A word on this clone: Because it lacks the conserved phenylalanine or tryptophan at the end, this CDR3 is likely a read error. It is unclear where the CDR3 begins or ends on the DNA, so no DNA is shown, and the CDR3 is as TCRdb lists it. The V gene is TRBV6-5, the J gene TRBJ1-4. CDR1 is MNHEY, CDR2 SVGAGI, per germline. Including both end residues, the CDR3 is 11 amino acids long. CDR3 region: CASSDSFGMEL.

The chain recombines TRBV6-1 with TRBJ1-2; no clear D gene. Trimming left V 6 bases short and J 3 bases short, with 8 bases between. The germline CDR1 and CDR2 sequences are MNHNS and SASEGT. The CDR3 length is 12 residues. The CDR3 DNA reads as TGTGCCAGCAGCGTAATCGACTATGGCTACACCTTC. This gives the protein CASSVIDYGYTF.

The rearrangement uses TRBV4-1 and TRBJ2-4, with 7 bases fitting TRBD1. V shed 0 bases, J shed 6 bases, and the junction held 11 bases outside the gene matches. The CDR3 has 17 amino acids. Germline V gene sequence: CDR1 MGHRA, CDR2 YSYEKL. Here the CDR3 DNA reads TGCGCCAGCAGCCAAGATGGTGTGGGGACAGAGAGAAACATTCAGTACTTC. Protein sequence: CASSQDGVGTERNIQYF.